This passage covers 17 T cell receptor beta chains from one sample sequenced in a study of blood T cell repertoires in COVID-19. The protocol was immunoSEQ multiplex PCR, while the TCRdb copy is restricted to in-frame clones and leaves out a portion. The sample lists under 150,000 clones, 90% occurring once. Sequencing was performed on peripheral blood. All receptors derive from a woman aged 45-65 years with acute or convalescent COVID-19.

This clone showed up just once. This sequence joins TRBV5-8 and TRBJ2-3; TRBD2 matches 15 bases. This CDR3 comprises 18 residues. The J segment lost 2 bases and the V segment lost 0 bases, leaving 4 bases of the junction unmatched. Germline V gene sequence: CDR1 SGHTS, CDR2 YDEGEE. The CDR3 loop reads CASSLEGLAGGSTDTQYF. Here the CDR3 DNA reads TGTGCCAGCAGCTTGGAGGGACTAGCGGGGGGATCCACAGATACGCAGTATTTT.

The V gene is TRBV19, the J gene TRBJ1-5; 11 nucleotides align to TRBD1. The V segment lost 3 bases and the J segment 7 bases; nucleotides outside the gene matches: 5. The CDR3 is 15 residues long. Germline CDR1 and CDR2: LNHDA and SQIVND (reference sequence). CDR3 loop: CASSIRTGGGQPQHF. The CDR3 nucleotides read TGTGCCAGTAGTATTAGGACAGGGGGCGGGCAGCCCCAGCATTTT.

This rearrangement joins TRBV19 to TRBJ2-4, with 9 bases aligning to TRBD1. Germline CDR1 is LNHDA and CDR2 is SQIVND (reference sequence). The CDR3 consists of 15 residues. V was pared by 1 base and J by 3 bases, with 1 base of the junction left unmatched. The chain's CDR3 is CASSIGTGDKNIQYF. CDR3 sequence (DNA): TGTGCCAGTAGTATAGGGACAGGGGACAAAAACATTCAGTACTTC. Supplemented by reference TRBV19 and TRBJ2-4, the full variable domain reads DGGITQSPKYLFRKEGQNVTLSCEQNLNHDAMYWYRQDPGQGLRLIYYSQIVNDFQKGDIAEGYSVSREKKESFPLTVTSAQKNPTAFYLCASSIGTGDKNIQYFGAGTRLSVL.

The V call is TRBV12-3 or TRBV12-4, the J call TRBJ1-2; D perhaps matches TRBD1 (6 bases). The CDR3 sequence is 13 residues long. Trimming removed 3 bases from V and 4 bases from J, with 9 bases in between. CDR3 sequence reads: CASSLDSPYGYTF. The CDR3 DNA follows: TGTGCCAGCAGTTTGGACAGCCCCTATGGCTACACCTTC.

V and J are TRBV19 and TRBJ2-7, with TRBD1 matching over 8 bases. Germline-derived CDR1 and CDR2 are LNHDA and SQIVND (reference sequence). Germline trimming cut 8 bases from V and 3 bases from J; bases unmatched to any gene: 6. This CDR3 contains 13 residues. The CDR3 here is CASSRDRYYEQYF. CDR3 coding DNA: TGTGCCAGTTCCCGGGACAGGTACTACGAGCAGTACTTC.

This rearrangement joins TRBV4-1 to TRBJ2-7, with 15 nucleotides matching TRBD2. The germline V gene has CDR1 MGHRA and CDR2 YSYEKL. With V trimmed by 2 bases and J by 1 base, 9 bases remained unmatched. The CDR3 has 19 amino acids. CDR3 nucleotide sequence: TGCGCCAGCAGCCAACTCGGACTAGCGGGAGGGCCGTGGTCCTACGAGCAGTACTTC. Its protein is CASSQLGLAGGPWSYEQYF.

The J gene is TRBJ1-3, the V gene TRBV11-3, with 7 bases lining up with TRBD1. The CDR3 is 15 residues long. The germline gives CDR1 SGHNT, CDR2 YENEEA. The V gene end was trimmed by 4 bases and the J gene end by 2 bases; junction bases not matched to a gene: 5. The CDR3 coding sequence is TGTGCCAGCAGCTCTGCGACAGGGCCTGGAAACACCATATATTTT. Translating gives CASSSATGPGNTIYF. Combining the CDR3 with reference TRBV11-3 and TRBJ1-3 gives the whole variable domain EAGVVQSPRYKIIEKKQPVAFWCNPISGHNTLYWYLQNLGQGPELLIRYENEEAVDDSQLPKDRFSAERLKGVDSTLKIQPAELGDSAVYLCASSSATGPGNTIYFGEGSWLTVV.

This chain uses TRBV19 with TRBJ1-3; D is uncertain. CDR1 LNHDA and CDR2 SQIVND come from the germline V gene (reference sequence). Between the trimmed V and J ends, which lost 0 bases and 0 bases, there was a span of 6 bases. The CDR3 consists of 15 residues. The CDR3 DNA reads as TGTGCCAGTAGTATAGACCGGAGCTCTGGAAACACCATATATTTT. Encoded protein: CASSIDRSSGNTIYF.

The genes are TRBV10-2 and TRBJ2-3, with TRBD2 matching 8 bases. The germline CDR1 and CDR2 sequences are WSHSY and SAAADI. CDR3 size: 15 residues. The junction had 7 bases not matched to a gene; V was cut back by 8 bases and J by 0 bases. CDR3 amino acids: CASREGGFSTDTQYF. CDR3 bases: TGCGCCAGCCGGGAGGGAGGCTTTAGCACAGATACGCAGTATTTT.

This chain joins TRBV3-1 (or the pseudogene TRBV3-2) and TRBJ1-5; possibly TRBD1 for D (6 bases). Germline CDR1 is LGHDT and CDR2 is YNNKEL (reference sequence). The CDR3 is 16 amino acids. The V gene lost 0 bases and the J gene lost 3 bases, with 12 bases spanning the gap. CDR3 residues: CASSQDPDRNNQPQHF. The CDR3 DNA follows: TGTGCCAGCAGCCAAGATCCGGACAGAAACAATCAGCCCCAGCATTTT.

The chain carries TRBV6-1 and TRBJ2-7; 7 bases are a match to TRBD1. Germline V gene lookup returns CDR1 MNHNS and CDR2 SASEGT. The CDR3 sequence is 13 residues long. The ends lost 8 bases at V and 5 bases at J; junction bases unmatched: 9. In DNA form, the CDR3 reads TGTGCCAGCGTCGAGACAGGGTTCCACGAGCAGTACTTC. It yields the protein CASVETGFHEQYF.

The CDR3 is CASSLAGTSADTQYF. CDR3 in DNA: TGTGCCAGCAGCTTAGCAGGGACTAGCGCAGATACGCAGTATTTT. The chain recombines TRBV7-9 with TRBJ2-3; TRBD2 agrees at 10 bases. The V and J ends lost 0 bases and 4 bases, in that order; junction bases with no gene match: 1. The CDR3 extends over 15 amino acids. Germline V gives CDR1 SEHNR, CDR2 FQNEAQ (reference sequence).

The J gene is TRBJ2-1, the V gene TRBV5-8; 7 bases are shared with TRBD1. V shed 4 bases and J 1 base; nucleotides not matched to a gene: 5. This CDR3 has 15 amino acids. Germline lookup yields CDR1 SGHTS and CDR2 YDEGEE. CDR3 sequence (DNA): TGTGCCAGCAGCGGAGACAGGGCATCCTACAATGAGCAGTTCTTC. It codes for CASSGDRASYNEQFF.

This sequence joins TRBV7-6 and TRBJ2-7; D remains ambiguous. Germline lookup yields CDR1 SGHVS and CDR2 FNYEAQ. The CDR3 covers 15 residues. Trimming removed 5 bases from V and 0 bases from J, with 14 bases in between. CDR3: CASSALGKSSYEQYF. The CDR3 DNA reads TGTGCCAGCAGCGCCCTGGGCAAGAGCTCCTACGAGCAGTACTTC.

The chain uses TRBV7-3 and TRBJ2-1; TRBD1 matches at 10 bases. With 4 bases clipped from V and 7 bases from J, the junction kept 10 bases outside the gene matches. CDR3 length: 16 amino acids. In germline, CDR1 is SGHTA, CDR2 FQGTGA. For the CDR3, the DNA is TGTGCCAGCAGCTCAACCGGGACAGGGGCTAAGAATGAGCAGTTCTTC. The encoded protein is CASSSTGTGAKNEQFF.

The chain is built from TRBV19 and TRBJ2-2; 9 bases agree with TRBD2. The CDR3 covers 16 residues. CDR1 is LNHDA and CDR2 is SQIVND in the germline V gene (reference sequence). V dropped 7 bases and J dropped 6; count of bases not matched to a gene: 12. As DNA, the CDR3 is TGTGCCAGTACCCGAGCGGGGGGCGCAGTCGCCGGGGAGCTGTTTTTT. Amino acids: CASTRAGGAVAGELFF.

The V and J genes are TRBV6-6 and TRBJ2-5; D may be TRBD1 (5 bases). The CDR3 totals 15 residues. CDR1 MNHNY and CDR2 SVGAGI come from the germline V gene (reference sequence). Trimming pared 0 bases from V and 3 bases from J, leaving 11 bases between. The CDR3 here is CASSYSSGAEETQYF. CDR3 bases: TGTGCCAGCAGTTACTCGAGTGGGGCGGAAGAGACCCAGTACTTC.